These 10 T cell receptor beta chains were all obtained from the same sample, sequenced in a study of shared clonotypes between healthy human individuals. Naive CD8 cells, CD45RO-negative and positively selected for CCR7, excluded terminally differentiated effector memory CD45RA+ cells. Clones were sequenced by immunoSEQ multiplex PCR, and TCRdb holds only the in-frame ones, with some missing. The sample lists 700,000 to 950,000 clones, just over 95% seen once, with under 0.25% in the top ten. Sequenced: naive CD8+ T cells sorted from blood. The receptors shown here come from a man aged 30-40 years in good health.

Of note for this clone: This CDR3 is also generated by other DNA sequences in the sample. The V and J genes are TRBV7-9 and TRBJ2-7; the D is unclear. This CDR3 region has 14 residues. Trimming stripped 1 base from V and 2 bases from J, with 9 bases between. From germline, CDR1 is SEHNR and CDR2 FQNEAQ (reference sequence). Here the CDR3 DNA reads TGTGCCAGCAGCTTAGTGGGCAGAGCCTACGAGCAGTACTTC. Its protein product is CASSLVGRAYEQYF.

The V and J genes are TRBV18 and TRBJ1-1; the match to TRBD1 covers 10 bases. V shed 3 bases and J 5 bases; nucleotides not matched to a gene: 3. The length of the CDR3 is 14 residues. From germline, CDR1 is KGHSH and CDR2 LQKENI. CDR3 nucleotides: TGTGCCAGCTCACCGGGACAGGGGTATACTGAAGCTTTCTTT. Amino acid sequence: CASSPGQGYTEAFF.

The rearrangement uses TRBV4-1 and TRBJ2-1, with 8 bases identical to TRBD2. Losses at the gene ends were 6 bases for V and 9 bases for J; bases not matched to a gene: 10. The germline V gene has CDR1 MGHRA and CDR2 YSYEKL. There are 14 residues in the CDR3. The CDR3 coding sequence is TGCGCCAGCAGTTCAGCGGGAGCGGTGGGTGAGCAGTTCTTC. Its translation: CASSSAGAVGEQFF.

The rearrangement links TRBV6-5 to TRBJ2-4; TRBD1 or TRBD2 may be the D gene (5 bases each). Germline CDR1 MNHEY, CDR2 SVGAGI. Trimming stripped 5 bases from V and 8 bases from J, with 16 bases between. CDR3 length: 14 residues. CDR3 residues: CASSTGTSPDIQYF. In DNA form, the CDR3 reads TGTGCCAGCAGTACCGGGACCTCCCCCGACATTCAGTACTTC.

This chain links TRBV4-3 with TRBJ1-4, with 10 positions matching TRBD1. The germline CDR1 and CDR2 sequences are LGHNA and YSLEER. With 2 bases clipped from V and 10 bases from J, the junction kept 4 bases outside the gene matches. The CDR3 consists of 14 residues. For the CDR3, the DNA is TGCGCCAGCAGCCAAAGGGACAGGGGTGGAAAACTGTTTTTT. Amino acids: CASSQRDRGGKLFF.

V gene TRBV30 combines with J gene TRBJ2-7, with D hard to call. The V end lost 3 bases, the J end lost 4 bases, and 10 bases lay between the germline ends. Germline CDR1 GTSNPN, CDR2 SVGIG (reference sequence). The CDR3 spans 12 residues. The CDR3 spells CAWSPTMYEQYF. The DNA for the CDR3 is TGTGCCTGGAGCCCGACCATGTACGAGCAGTACTTC.

This chain uses TRBV7-6 with TRBJ1-1, with 9 bases lining up with TRBD1. This CDR3 has 15 residues. Germline V lookup: CDR1 SGHVS, CDR2 FNYEAQ. Trimming removed 5 bases from V and 6 bases from J; junction bases left unmatched: 10. CDR3 DNA sequence: TGTGCCAGCAGCAGGACAGGGGAAGGACTCTCTGAAGCTTTCTTT. This sequence encodes CASSRTGEGLSEAFF.

The rearrangement joins TRBV5-6 to TRBJ1-4, with 7 bases aligning to TRBD1. This CDR3 is 17 amino acids long. Germline V CDR1 and CDR2: SGHDT, YYEEEE. The junction had 13 bases not matched to a gene; V was cut back by 4 bases and J by 4 bases. CDR3 loop: CASSPVYWTGINEKLFF. The DNA for the CDR3 is TGTGCCAGCAGCCCCGTTTATTGGACAGGAATTAATGAAAAACTGTTTTTT.

In this sample, this clone turned up once. V is TRBV29-1 and J is TRBJ2-7; 7 bases agree with TRBD2. Germline values: CDR1 SQVTM, CDR2 ANQGSEA. CDR3 length: 12 residues. Trimming at V came to 4 bases and at J to 2 bases, leaving 2 bases not matched to a gene. Here the CDR3 DNA reads TGCAGCGTTGGAACTAGCGCCTACGAGCAGTACTTC. Encoded protein: CSVGTSAYEQYF.

CDR3 sequence (DNA): TGCGCCAGCAGCCAAGATTATGCGGGCCGAGGTGAAAAACTGTTTTTT. Amino acid sequence: CASSQDYAGRGEKLFF. The chain is built from TRBV4-1 and TRBJ1-4, with D unclear. Germline V gives CDR1 MGHRA, CDR2 YSYEKL. Trimming removed 0 bases at V and 7 bases at J, with 15 bases between. CDR3 size: 16 residues.